These T cell receptor beta chains were read from a single sample in a study of molecular identifiers for immune sequencing clone quantification. MiXCR, applied by TCRdb to the PCR reads, yields one record per CDR3 protein. The sample gives under 100,000 distinct CDR3 sequences, approximately 25% of which show up once; less than 0.85% is in the top ten. The sequenced sample was naive CD8+ T cells from blood, with Jurkat cell RNA spiked in. These receptor sequences come from a human donor in good health. Some libraries in this study had Jurkat cell RNA spiked in. Each CDR3 is given with its conserved first and last residue. A D gene is named only where the DNA matches it firmly. Some rows mark clone size as missing; the rest say once, few, many or name a class of expanded clone.

>TRBJ1-1|NA|many|14|TRBV7-3
TGTGCCAGCAGCTTAGGGGGCGTTGGGGATGAAGCTTTCTTT
CASSLGGVGDEAFF
>TRBJ2-5|TRBD2|few|15|TRBV7-2
TGTGCCAGCGACCGGGGGGGGAGCACAGAAGAGACCCAGTACTTC
CASDRGGSTEETQYF
>TRBJ1-1|NA|few|15|TRBV4-3
TGCGCCAGCAGCCAAGACAGGACCTTTAACACTGAAGCTTTCTTT
CASSQDRTFNTEAFF
>TRBJ2-4|NA|many|13|TRBV7-9
TGTGCCAGCAGCGGCCCCGGCGGAAACATTCAGTACTTC
CASSGPGGNIQYF
>TRBJ2-2|NA|NA|15|TRBV12-3/TRBV12-4
TGTGCCAGCACCCGATCAGCGGAGAACACCGGGGAGCTGTTTTTT
CASTRSAENTGELFF
>TRBJ2-1|NA|many|11|TRBV6-5
TGTGCCAGCAGTTATGGGAATGAGCAGTTCTTC
CASSYGNEQFF
>TRBJ2-7|NA|few|14|TRBV20-1
TGCAGTGCCCCAGAGGGGACTTTTGACTACGAGCAGTACTTC
CSAPEGTFDYEQYF
>TRBJ2-3|TRBD2|few|17|TRBV19
TGTGCCAGTAGTATAGGGACTAGCGGGCCAAGCACAGATACGCAGTATTTT
CASSIGTSGPSTDTQYF
>TRBJ2-7|NA|once|12|TRBV5-1
TGCGCCAGCAGCTTGTGCGTCTACGAGCCGTCCTTC
CASSLCVYEPSF
>TRBJ1-5|TRBD1|many|15|TRBV6-5
TGTGCCAGCAGTTACGGGACAGGGAGAAATCAGCCCCAGCATTTT
CASSYGTGRNQPQHF
>TRBJ2-7|TRBD1|NA|16|TRBV29-1
TGCAGCGTTGAAGAAGCCGGGACAGGGGTTGGCTACGAGCAGTACTTC
CSVEEAGTGVGYEQYF
>TRBJ1-1|NA|few|14|TRBV4-1
TGCGCCAGCAGCCTCGGGGGGGGCAACACTGAAGCTTTCTTT
CASSLGGGNTEAFF
>TRBJ2-1|NA|NA|15|TRBV28
TGTGCCAGCACCATTTCGGGCGGGGAGTACAATGAGCAGTTCTTC
CASTISGGEYNEQFF
>TRBJ2-3|NA|many|13|TRBV29-1
TGCAGCGTTGTTTGGGATAACACAGATACGCAGTATTTT
CSVVWDNTDTQYF
>TRBJ2-7|NA|NA|13|TRBV27
TGTGCCAGCAGTTTCGGAGAGGGCGGAGAGCAGTACTTC
CASSFGEGGEQYF
>TRBJ1-2|TRBD1|NA|17|TRBV7-9
TGTGCCAGCAGCTCTGACAGGGGGGGTAGAGACAGCTATGGCTACACCTTC
CASSSDRGGRDSYGYTF
>TRBJ1-3|NA|NA|12|TRBV7-6
TGTGCCAGCAGCCTAACTGGAAACACCATATATTTT
CASSLTGNTIYF
>TRBJ2-1|TRBD2|few|16|TRBV6-2/TRBV6-3
TGTGCCAGCAGTTATTCTGGGACTAGCTCTTTGTATGAGCAGTTCTTC
CASSYSGTSSLYEQFF
>TRBJ1-1|NA|many|17|TRBV6-2/TRBV6-3
TGTGCCAGCAGCGCCGTCACATCTCTCTCTGGTTGGACTGAAGCTTTCTTT
CASSAVTSLSGWTEAFF
>TRBJ2-3|TRBD2|many|17|TRBV4-3
TGCGCCAGCAGCCAAGACACACTAGCGGGGGGCACAGATACGCAGTATTTT
CASSQDTLAGGTDTQYF
>TRBJ1-1|TRBD1|many|17|TRBV4-3
TGCGCCAGCAGCCAAGAGGGGGACAGGGCAACGAACACTGAAGCTTTCTTT
CASSQEGDRATNTEAFF
>TRBJ1-4|NA|NA|15|TRBV4-1
TGCGCCAGCAGCCAAGCCAAGGGCAGCAATGAAAAACTGTTTTTT
CASSQAKGSNEKLFF
>TRBJ2-7|NA|NA|12|TRBV30
TGTGCCTGGAGTGTCTTGGGGACCGAGCAGTACTTC
CAWSVLGTEQYF
>TRBJ1-2|NA|many|13|TRBV12-3/TRBV12-4
TGTGCCAGCAGTTTTTCGGACAGCTATGGCTACACCTTC
CASSFSDSYGYTF
>TRBJ2-5|TRBD1|NA|15|TRBV9
TGTGCCAGCAGCGCCGGGACAGGGGGCGTAGAGACCCAGTACTTC
CASSAGTGGVETQYF
>TRBJ2-5|NA|many|16|TRBV6-1
TGTGCCAGCAGTGAAGACTCCTTAGCGGACCAAGAGACCCAGTACTTC
CASSEDSLADQETQYF
>TRBJ2-7|TRBD1|few|16|TRBV4-2
TGTGCCAGCAGCCCGCCACCGGGACAGAGCTCCTACGAGCAGTACTTC
CASSPPPGQSSYEQYF
>TRBJ2-3|NA|many|16|TRBV7-9
TGTGCCAGCAGCCCACCCAGGGTCGCGGGCACAGATACGCAGTATTTT
CASSPPRVAGTDTQYF
>TRBJ2-5|NA|few|14|TRBV5-5
TGTGCCAGCAGCTTGTACTCAGGGGAAGAGACCCAGTACTTC
CASSLYSGEETQYF
>TRBJ2-2|TRBD1|NA|16|TRBV6-1
TGTGCCAGCAGTTACAACAGGGGGCTCGGCCACGGGGAGCTGTTTTTT
CASSYNRGLGHGELFF